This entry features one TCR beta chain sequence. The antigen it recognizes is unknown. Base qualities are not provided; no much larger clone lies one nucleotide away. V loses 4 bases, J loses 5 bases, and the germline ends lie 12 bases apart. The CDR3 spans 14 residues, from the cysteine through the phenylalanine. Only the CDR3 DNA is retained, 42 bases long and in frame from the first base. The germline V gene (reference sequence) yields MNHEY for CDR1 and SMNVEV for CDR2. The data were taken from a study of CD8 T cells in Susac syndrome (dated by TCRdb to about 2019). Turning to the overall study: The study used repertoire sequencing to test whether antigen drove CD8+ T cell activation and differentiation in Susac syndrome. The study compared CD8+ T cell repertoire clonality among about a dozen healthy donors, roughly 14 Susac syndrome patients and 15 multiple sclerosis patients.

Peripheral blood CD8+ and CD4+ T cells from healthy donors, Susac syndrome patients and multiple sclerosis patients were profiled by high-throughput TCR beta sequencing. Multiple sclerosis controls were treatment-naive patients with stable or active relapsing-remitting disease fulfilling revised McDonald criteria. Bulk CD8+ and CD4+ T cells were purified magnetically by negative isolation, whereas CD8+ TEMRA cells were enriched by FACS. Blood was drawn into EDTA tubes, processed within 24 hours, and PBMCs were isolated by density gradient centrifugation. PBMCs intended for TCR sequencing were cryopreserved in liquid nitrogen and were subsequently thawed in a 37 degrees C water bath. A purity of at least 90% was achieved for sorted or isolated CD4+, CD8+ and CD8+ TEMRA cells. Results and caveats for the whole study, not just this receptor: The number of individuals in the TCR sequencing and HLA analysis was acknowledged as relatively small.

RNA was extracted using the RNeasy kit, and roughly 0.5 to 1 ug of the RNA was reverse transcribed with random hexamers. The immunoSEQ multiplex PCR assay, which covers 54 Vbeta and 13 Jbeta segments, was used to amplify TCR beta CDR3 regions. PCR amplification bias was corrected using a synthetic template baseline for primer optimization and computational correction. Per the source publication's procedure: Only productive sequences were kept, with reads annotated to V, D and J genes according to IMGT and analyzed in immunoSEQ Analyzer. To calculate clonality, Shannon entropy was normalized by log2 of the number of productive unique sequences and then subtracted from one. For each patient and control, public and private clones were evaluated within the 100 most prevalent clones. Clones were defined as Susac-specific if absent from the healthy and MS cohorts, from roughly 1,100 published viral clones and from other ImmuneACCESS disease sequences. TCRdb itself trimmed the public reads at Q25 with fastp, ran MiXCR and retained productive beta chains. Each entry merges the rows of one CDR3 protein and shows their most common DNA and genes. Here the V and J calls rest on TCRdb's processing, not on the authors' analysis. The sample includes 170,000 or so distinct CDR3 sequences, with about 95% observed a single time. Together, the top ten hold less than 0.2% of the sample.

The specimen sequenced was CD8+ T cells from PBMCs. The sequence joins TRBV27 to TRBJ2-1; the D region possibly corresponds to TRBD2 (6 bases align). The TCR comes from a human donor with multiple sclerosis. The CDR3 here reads CASSWGEVHNEQFF. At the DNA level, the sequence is TGTGCCAGCAGTTGGGGGGAAGTTCACAATGAGCAGTTCTTC.